The source of this T cell receptor (beta chain) is a study of cytomegalovirus exposure and HLA in healthy donors. TCRdb's table, derived via immunoSEQ multiplex PCR, lists solely in-frame clones and lacks some. The sample holds 250,000 to 400,000 clones, around 90% seen once. The sample consisted of PBMCs. The clonotype originates from a man aged 25 to 40 in good health and CMV-seronegative.

The CDR3 coding sequence is TGTGCCAGCAGTCCGGCGACAGGGTCCTACAATGAGCAGTTCTTC. This sequence encodes CASSPATGSYNEQFF. The V call is TRBV6-5, the J call TRBJ2-1; TRBD1 agrees at 7 bases. The trim removed 5 bases at V and 1 base at J, leaving 5 bases unmatched. This CDR3 has 15 residues. CDR1 is MNHEY, CDR2 SVGAGI, per germline.